One sample yielded the 31 T cell receptor beta chains listed below, sequenced in a study of brain T cells in children with intractable seizures. Profiled with immunoSEQ multiplex PCR; TCRdb holds only in-frame clones, not every one. This table has about 350,000 clones, more than 85% appearing once. Time point described: blood from clinic visit 5 months post-surgery; TSC patient then seizure free. Sequences were derived from peripheral blood, sampled 4 to 6 months after surgery. These receptors were obtained from a boy in the first two years of life with tuberous sclerosis and intractable seizures.

The rearrangement links TRBV28 to TRBJ2-3; the match to TRBD2 covers 10 bases. V lost 2 bases to trimming and J lost 1 base; unmatched junction nucleotides: 3. Germline CDR1 and CDR2: MDHEN and SYDVKM. There are 16 residues in the CDR3. CDR3 DNA: TGTGCCAGCAGTTTAACGCTAGCGGGGGGCACAGATACGCAGTATTTT. Protein product: CASSLTLAGGTDTQYF. The full variable domain, completed using reference TRBV28 and TRBJ2-3, is DVKVTQSSRYLVKRTGEKVFLECVQDMDHENMFWYRQDPGLGLRLIYFSYDVKMKEKGDIPEGYSVSREKKERFSLILESASTNQTSMYLCASSLTLAGGTDTQYFGPGTRLTVL.

The chain joins TRBV5-1 to TRBJ1-5; the match to TRBD1 covers 7 bases. Unmatched junction bases numbered 11, after V lost 4 bases and J lost 7 bases. The length of the CDR3 is 15 residues. CDR1 is SGHRS, CDR2 YFSETQ, per germline. This CDR3 reads CASSPIGGKGQPQHF. The CDR3 coding sequence is TGCGCCAGCAGCCCCATAGGGGGCAAAGGACAGCCCCAGCATTTT.

The genes are TRBV5-1 and TRBJ2-7, with 9 bases matching TRBD2. This CDR3 comprises 16 residues. CDR1 and CDR2 from the germline V gene are SGHRS and YFSETQ. V dropped 3 bases and J dropped 7; count of bases not matched to a gene: 14. The CDR3 sequence is CASSSGTSPQLREQYF. The CDR3 nucleotides are TGCGCCAGCAGCTCCGGGACTAGCCCGCAGCTGAGGGAGCAGTACTTC.

The gene calls are TRBV5-4 and TRBJ1-3; no firm D call. Germline V gene lookup returns CDR1 SGHNT and CDR2 YYREEE (reference sequence). V gave up 0 bases and J gave up 3 bases, with 10 bases separating them. The CDR3 has 15 residues. This CDR3 is CASSLGEGSGNTIYF. Written as DNA, the CDR3 is TGTGCCAGCAGCTTGGGGGAGGGCAGTGGAAACACCATATATTTT.

The chain uses TRBV12-2 and TRBJ1-5. TRBV12-2 is an annotated pseudogene. There are 13 residues in the CDR3. CDR3 loop: CASRLSALQPQHF. In nucleotides, the CDR3 is TGTGCAAGTCGCTTATCCGCACTTCAGCCCCAGCATTTT.

CDR3 sequence (DNA): TGTGCCAGCAGCCAAGTCCAGGGGCGGAAGACCCCCAGTGAGCAGTTCTTC. Its translation: CASSQVQGRKTPSEQFF. The chain combines TRBV4-2 with TRBJ2-1; a weak D match, TRBD1 (6 bases). Germline V gives CDR1 LGHNA, CDR2 YNFKEQ. Trimming shortened V by 1 base and J by 9 bases, and 22 bases separated the two germline ends. The CDR3 length is 17 residues.

This clone came up once. The chain recombines TRBV4-2 with TRBJ2-3; no firm D call. Germline CDR1 and CDR2: LGHNA and YNFKEQ. The CDR3 is 15 residues long. The V end lost 2 bases, the J end lost 2 bases, and 11 bases lay between the germline ends. CDR3 coding DNA: TGTGCCAGCAGCCAAAAGACCACGAACACAGATACGCAGTATTTT. It encodes CASSQKTTNTDTQYF.

The V gene is TRBV19, the J gene TRBJ1-5; the match to TRBD1 covers 7 bases. Germline V gives CDR1 LNHDA, CDR2 SQIVND (reference sequence). The V segment lost 7 bases and the J segment 2 bases; nucleotides outside the gene matches: 5. This CDR3 region has 14 residues. This CDR3 is CASTFTGGNQPQHF. CDR3 bases: TGTGCCAGTACCTTTACAGGGGGCAATCAGCCCCAGCATTTT.

This clone was recorded once. V and J are TRBV27 and TRBJ1-1; D is undetermined. Germline V gene sequence: CDR1 MNHEY, CDR2 SMNVEV (reference sequence). V lost 0 bases and J lost 0, with 2 bases in between. The CDR3 is made up of 13 amino acids. The CDR3 protein is CASSLSMNTEAFF. CDR3 coding DNA: TGTGCCAGCAGTTTATCAATGAACACTGAAGCTTTCTTT.

In its sample, this clone was seen once. The rearrangement uses TRBV3-1 (or the pseudogene TRBV3-2) and TRBJ1-2; 7 bases align to TRBD1. This CDR3 spans 15 amino acids. V was clipped by 4 bases and J by 2 bases; unmatched bases: 7. Germline CDR1 reads LGHDT; CDR2 reads YNNKEL (reference sequence). CDR3 loop: CASSPETGRNYGYTF. The CDR3 region has the DNA TGTGCCAGCAGCCCGGAGACAGGGAGGAACTATGGCTACACCTTC.

The rearrangement joins TRBV6-5 to TRBJ2-3; tentative D call: TRBD1 (5 bases). This CDR3 has 14 residues. CDR1 MNHEY and CDR2 SVGAGI come from the germline V gene. V lost 6 bases to trimming and J lost 2 bases, with 12 bases between them. The chain's CDR3 is CASRPGFPTDTQYF. In DNA, the CDR3 is TGTGCCAGCAGGCCAGGGTTTCCCACAGATACGCAGTATTTT.

This clone was counted only a few times. The chain uses TRBV24-1 and TRBJ2-7; perhaps TRBD1 as D (6 bases). Germline V gene sequence: CDR1 KGHDR, CDR2 SFDVKD. The CDR3 is 12 residues long. V shed 3 bases and J shed 6 bases, with 8 bases lying between them. CDR3 in amino acids: CATSDGGREQYF. The CDR3 nucleotides are TGTGCCACCAGTGATGGGGGCCGCGAGCAGTACTTC.

V is TRBV27 and J is TRBJ2-6; either TRBD1 or TRBD2 may fit D (5 bases each). This CDR3 region has 14 residues. Germline assignment: CDR1 MNHEY and CDR2 SMNVEV (reference sequence). V lost 6 bases to trimming and J lost 6 bases, with 12 bases between them. CDR3 in amino acids: CASRIGAMANVLTF. CDR3 coding DNA: TGTGCCAGCAGAATCGGGGCAATGGCCAACGTCCTGACTTTC.

The rearrangement links TRBV7-9 to TRBJ1-1; the D gene is possibly TRBD1 (6 bases). Trimming pared 2 bases from V and 5 bases from J, leaving 12 bases between. CDR3 size: 14 residues. The V gene's germline CDR1 is SEHNR and CDR2 FQNEAQ (reference sequence). The CDR3 DNA is TGTGCCAGCAGCTTAACTACAGGGCTAACTGAAGCTTTCTTT. Its protein product is CASSLTTGLTEAFF.

CDR3: CASSSTGNEQFF. The CDR3 bases are TGTGCCAGCAGCTCCACAGGGAATGAGCAGTTCTTC. The chain joins TRBV7-9 to TRBJ2-1, with a tentative D call TRBD1 (6 bases). Trimming stripped 4 bases from V and 7 bases from J, with 8 bases between. In germline, CDR1 is SEHNR, CDR2 FQNEAQ (reference sequence). CDR3 length: 12 residues.

The chain links TRBV7-2 to TRBJ2-1, with D possibly matching TRBD2 (5 bases). This CDR3 has 15 amino acids. CDR1 and CDR2 (germline): SGHTA, FQGNSA. The V and J ends lost 7 bases and 0 bases respectively, with 13 bases between them. This CDR3 reads CASTLAANSYNEQFF. The CDR3 DNA reads as TGTGCCAGCACTCTAGCTGCTAACTCCTACAATGAGCAGTTCTTC.

The chain recombines TRBV18 with TRBJ2-3; D gene uncertain. V lost 3 bases and J 4 bases, leaving 8 bases between the germline ends. There are 13 residues in the CDR3. Germline V gene lookup returns CDR1 KGHSH and CDR2 LQKENI. CDR3 in DNA: TGTGCCAGCTCACCCCCACGGTCAGATACGCAGTATTTT. Translating gives CASSPPRSDTQYF.

This sequence joins TRBV30 and TRBJ2-1; possibly TRBD2 for D (6 bases). Trimming pared 5 bases from V and 8 bases from J, leaving 13 bases between. Germline V lookup: CDR1 GTSNPN, CDR2 SVGIG (reference sequence). CDR3 size: 12 residues. The CDR3, as DNA: TGTGCCTGGGCTAAACGCGGGGATGAGCAGTTCTTC. Its translation: CAWAKRGDEQFF. Full variable domain (rest looked up from reference TRBV30 and TRBJ2-1): SQTIHQWPATLVQPVGSPLSLECTVEGTSNPNLYWYRQAAGRGLQLLFYSVGIGQISSEVPQNLSASRPQDRQFILSSKKLLLSDSGFYLCAWAKRGDEQFFGPGTRLTVL.

The chain joins TRBV30 to TRBJ2-7; D may be TRBD1 (5 bases). Trimming took off 0 bases at V and 3 bases at J, with 12 bases between the two ends. Germline assignment: CDR1 GTSNPN and CDR2 SVGIG (reference sequence). The CDR3 loop spans 14 amino acids. The CDR3 protein is CAWSVDTSGYEQYF. The CDR3 DNA sequence: TGTGCCTGGAGTGTGGACACCTCGGGCTACGAGCAGTACTTC.

V gene TRBV25-1 combines with J gene TRBJ1-6; the match to TRBD1 covers 8 bases. The CDR3 sequence is 13 residues long. Germline CDR1 MGHDK, CDR2 SYGVNS. V lost 7 bases to trimming and J lost 7 bases; unmatched junction nucleotides: 3. The CDR3 coding sequence is TGTGCCAGCATGGACAGGGTGAATTCACCCCTCCACTTT. Its protein product is CASMDRVNSPLHF.

The chain has TRBV2 and TRBJ1-3; possibly TRBD1 for D (6 bases). Germline CDR1 SNHLY, CDR2 FYNNEI. V was pared by 6 bases and J by 4 bases, with 16 bases between. This CDR3 spans 15 amino acids. The CDR3 reads CASSVGGAEGNTIYF. As DNA, the CDR3 is TGTGCCAGCAGCGTCGGGGGGGCTGAGGGAAACACCATATATTTT.

The chain combines TRBV19 with TRBJ1-1, with a possible D match to TRBD1 (5 bases). The V end lost 1 base, the J end lost 7 bases, and 10 bases lay between the germline ends. Looked up from germline, CDR1 is LNHDA and CDR2 is SQIVND (reference sequence). The CDR3 runs 13 residues. CDR3 in DNA: TGTGCCAGTAGTATAGGGGGGTACAATGAAGCTTTCTTT. Translating gives CASSIGGYNEAFF.

CDR3 coding DNA: TGTGCCACCAGTGACTCGGACAGGGGGCATGCCGTCCTGACTTTC. It is translated as CATSDSDRGHAVLTF. This rearrangement joins TRBV24-1 to TRBJ2-6; TRBD1 agrees at 11 bases. Trimming at V came to 4 bases and at J to 12 bases, leaving 7 bases not matched to a gene. This CDR3 is built from 15 residues. Germline V gives CDR1 KGHDR, CDR2 SFDVKD.

This clone was observed a single time. V is TRBV7-2 and J is TRBJ1-2; D may be TRBD1 (5 bases). V dropped 5 bases and J dropped 2 bases, with 18 bases sitting between them. This CDR3 comprises 16 residues. CDR1 and CDR2 (germline): SGHTA, FQGNSA. Here the CDR3 DNA reads TGTGCCAGCAGCCCGCAGGGTTCCCCTCTCAACTATGGCTACACCTTC. Its translation is CASSPQGSPLNYGYTF.

The V gene is TRBV5-6, the J gene TRBJ1-2; D is undetermined. The CDR3 contains 12 residues. The V end was cut by 0 bases, the J end by 5 bases, with 5 bases between. From germline, CDR1 is SGHDT and CDR2 YYEEEE. The CDR3 DNA is TGTGCCAGCAGCTTGGTTCCGTATGGCTACACCTTC. Translation gives CASSLVPYGYTF.

The chain combines TRBV5-1 with TRBJ2-1; 11 positions match TRBD2. This CDR3 is built from 16 residues. V lost 0 bases to trimming and J lost 8 bases; unmatched junction nucleotides: 7. Germline-derived CDR1 and CDR2 are SGHRS and YFSETQ. In DNA, the CDR3 is TGCGCCAGCAGCTTGGGCGCTAGCGGGAGGTTCGATGAGCAGTTCTTC. It translates to CASSLGASGRFDEQFF.

The J gene is TRBJ1-6, the V gene TRBV27, with TRBD1 identical over 8 bases. After removal of 4 bases from V and 5 bases from J, the junction contained 4 bases not matched to a gene. In germline, CDR1 is MNHEY, CDR2 SMNVEV (reference sequence). CDR3 size: 15 residues. The CDR3 DNA reads as TGTGCCAGCAGTTGGACAGGGCTGGATAATTCACCCCTCCACTTT. This translates into CASSWTGLDNSPLHF.

The CDR3 sequence: CASSLPPQGSSYNEQFF. As DNA, the CDR3 is TGTGCCAGCAGTTTGCCCCCCCAGGGGAGCTCCTACAATGAGCAGTTCTTC. The chain recombines TRBV27 with TRBJ2-1, with D tentatively TRBD1 (6 bases). The CDR3 loop spans 17 amino acids. V gave up 3 bases and J gave up 0 bases, with 15 bases separating them. Germline loops: CDR1 MNHEY, CDR2 SMNVEV (reference sequence).

V is TRBV6-4 and J is TRBJ2-5, with D hard to call. The CDR3 is made up of 10 amino acids. V gave up 9 bases and J gave up 5 bases, with 7 bases separating them. Germline V CDR1 and CDR2: MRHNA, SNTAGT. CDR3 in DNA: TGTGCCAGGAGAAGGGAGACCCAGTACTTC. Residues: CARRRETQYF.

The chain is built from TRBV3-1 (or the pseudogene TRBV3-2) and TRBJ1-2; D perhaps matches TRBD1 (5 bases). This CDR3 region has 18 residues. CDR1 and CDR2 from the germline V gene are LGHDT and YNNKEL (reference sequence). Trimming took off 2 bases at V and 2 bases at J, with 21 bases between the two ends. Here the CDR3 reads CASSQNYGSRGGNYGYTF. The CDR3 nucleotides are TGTGCCAGCAGCCAAAATTATGGTTCGAGGGGTGGGAACTATGGCTACACCTTC.

The chain recombines TRBV9 with TRBJ1-5; D possibly corresponds to TRBD1 (5 bases). Germline CDR1 and CDR2: SGDLS and YYNGEE. V gave up 0 bases and J gave up 4 bases, with 8 bases separating them. This CDR3 is 14 amino acids long. CDR3 DNA: TGTGCCAGCAGCGTAGAACCAGGGAATCAGCCCCAGCATTTT. It encodes CASSVEPGNQPQHF.